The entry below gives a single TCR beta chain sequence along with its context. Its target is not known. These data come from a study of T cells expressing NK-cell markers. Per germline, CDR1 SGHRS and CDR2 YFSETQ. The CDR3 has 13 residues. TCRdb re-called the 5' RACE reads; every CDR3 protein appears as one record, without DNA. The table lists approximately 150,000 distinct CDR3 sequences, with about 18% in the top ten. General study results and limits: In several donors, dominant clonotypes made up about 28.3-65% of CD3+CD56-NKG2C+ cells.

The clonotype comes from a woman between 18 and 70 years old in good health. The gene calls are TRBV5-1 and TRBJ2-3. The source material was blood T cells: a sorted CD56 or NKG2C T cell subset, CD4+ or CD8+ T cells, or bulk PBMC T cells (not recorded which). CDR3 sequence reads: CASNNGGADTQYF.